This T cell receptor (beta chain) appears in the sequencing data of a study of long-term antiretroviral therapy in people with HIV. Sequencing used immunoSEQ v3.0 at survey level. Using immunoSEQ multiplex PCR, the repertoire was profiled, and TCRdb retains in-frame clones only, with some absent. The sample has 20,000 to 25,000 clones, about 92% seen once. Per the germline V gene, CDR1 is SEHNR and CDR2 is FQNEAQ (reference sequence). The CDR3 totals 17 residues. V dropped 0 bases and J dropped 1 base, with 14 bases sitting between them. The rearrangement uses TRBV7-9 and TRBJ2-3, with D uncertain. The starting material was unsorted PBMCs, obtained 7.6 years after starting antiretroviral therapy. This receptor was taken from a woman between 35 and 50 years old with HIV. CDR3 residues: CASSLAVLGVRTDTQYF. CDR3 sequence (DNA): TGTGCCAGCAGCTTAGCGGTGCTCGGCGTACGCACAGATACGCAGTATTTT.